This passage covers 24 T cell receptor beta chains from one sample sequenced in a study of beta chain features in type 1 diabetes. Every isolated RNA sample was fully reverse transcribed, so sequencing captured expressed TCRB transcripts. Data came from immunoSEQ multiplex PCR; TCRdb stores just in-frame clones and leaves some out. Of some 22,000 clones listed, more than 60% are singletons. Material: Tregs from blood. The source is a woman in her forties in good health.

V gene TRBV5-1 combines with J gene TRBJ1-2, with TRBD1 matching over 7 bases. From germline, CDR1 is SGHRS and CDR2 YFSETQ. This CDR3 has 13 residues. V lost 5 bases to trimming and J lost 6 bases; unmatched junction nucleotides: 7. The DNA for the CDR3 is TGCGCCAGCAGTTTACAGGGGCTGGATGGCTACACCTTC. Its translation: CASSLQGLDGYTF.

This chain connects TRBV7-2 to TRBJ2-1; 9 bases are a match to TRBD1. Trimming at V came to 1 base and at J to 15 bases, leaving 7 bases not matched to a gene. The germline V gene encodes CDR1 SGHTA and CDR2 FQGNSA. The CDR3 runs 13 residues. Here the CDR3 reads CASSLDGGTGWFF. In nucleotides, the CDR3 is TGTGCCAGCAGCTTAGATGGGGGGACAGGGTGGTTCTTC.

This clone was seen a handful of times. The rearrangement uses TRBV13 and TRBJ1-3; maybe TRBD1 (5 bases). The germline V gene has CDR1 PRHDT and CDR2 FYEKMQ (reference sequence). The CDR3 loop spans 18 amino acids. The ends were cut back, 2 bases at V and 0 bases at J, with 17 bases in the middle. The CDR3 nucleotides are TGTGCCAGCAGCTTAATTCCCGGGACTTTCGACTCTGGAAACACCATATATTTT. Translation gives CASSLIPGTFDSGNTIYF.

The chain carries TRBV5-6 and TRBJ2-1; 8 positions agree with TRBD2. J lost 7 bases, V lost 3 bases, and 9 bases had no gene match. The CDR3 is made up of 15 amino acids. The germline gives CDR1 SGHDT, CDR2 YYEEEE. The CDR3 reads CASSSTSGHRNEQFF. The CDR3 nucleotides are TGTGCCAGCAGCTCCACTAGCGGCCACAGGAATGAGCAGTTCTTC.

The rearrangement uses TRBV19 and TRBJ2-2, with a tentative D call TRBD2 (6 bases). The CDR3 length is 14 residues. V gave up 7 bases and J gave up 3 bases, with 12 bases separating them. Germline CDR1 and CDR2: LNHDA and SQIVND (reference sequence). The CDR3 region is CASTNGGDTGELFF. The CDR3 DNA follows: TGTGCCAGTACCAACGGGGGAGACACCGGGGAGCTGTTTTTT.

The chain has TRBV5-4 and TRBJ1-2, with D hard to call. Trimming took off 2 bases at V and 6 bases at J, with 14 bases between the two ends. Germline V gives CDR1 SGHNT, CDR2 YYREEE (reference sequence). The CDR3 covers 14 residues. The CDR3 protein is CASSFQTLKDGYTF. The CDR3 nucleotides are TGTGCCAGCAGCTTTCAGACTCTTAAGGATGGCTACACCTTC.

This sequence joins TRBV5-6 and TRBJ2-7; no definite D call. The CDR3 contains 13 residues. Germline V gene data show CDR1 as SGHDT and CDR2 as YYEEEE. Trimming stripped 3 bases from V and 4 bases from J, with 11 bases between. In nucleotides, the CDR3 is TGTGCCAGCAGCTCCCGCCCCAGTTACGAGCAGTACTTC. It translates to CASSSRPSYEQYF.

The genes are TRBV7-9 and TRBJ1-1; tentative D call: TRBD1 (6 bases). Germline V CDR1 and CDR2: SEHNR, FQNEAQ (reference sequence). This CDR3 has 14 residues. The V gene lost 4 bases and the J gene lost 1 base, with 10 bases spanning the gap. The CDR3 loop reads CASSSRRGNTEAFF. DNA of the CDR3: TGTGCCAGCAGCTCACGCAGGGGGAACACTGAAGCTTTCTTT.

The chain has TRBV4-1 and TRBJ2-7, with 7 positions matching TRBD2. Germline assignment: CDR1 MGHRA and CDR2 YSYEKL. The CDR3 has 19 residues. Trimming removed 1 base from V and 0 bases from J; junction bases left unmatched: 15. CDR3 in DNA: TGCGCCAGCAGCCAAGTCCCCCGAGGCGTCCGGGGGGACTCCTACGAGCAGTACTTC. Translating it yields CASSQVPRGVRGDSYEQYF.

The chain employs TRBV18 and TRBJ1-6; D unresolved. This CDR3 region has 13 residues. From germline, CDR1 is KGHSH and CDR2 LQKENI. Trimming stripped 2 bases from V and 5 bases from J, with 4 bases between. The CDR3 sequence is CASSPTDNSPLHF. In DNA, the CDR3 is TGTGCCAGCTCACCAACAGATAATTCACCCCTCCACTTT.

The chain joins TRBV6-1 to TRBJ2-2, with unresolved D. This CDR3 comprises 14 residues. CDR1 and CDR2 (germline): MNHNS, SASEGT. Trimming removed 5 bases from V and 5 bases from J, with 12 bases in between. The CDR3: CASSSALRTGELFF. The CDR3 DNA reads TGTGCCAGCAGTTCGGCACTGAGGACCGGGGAGCTGTTTTTT.

The V call is TRBV15, the J call TRBJ2-5; TRBD1 agrees at 9 bases. The V segment lost 2 bases and the J segment 3 bases; nucleotides outside the gene matches: 4. Germline V CDR1 and CDR2: LNHNV, YYDKDF (reference sequence). The CDR3 has 15 residues. DNA for the CDR3: TGTGCCACCAGCAGAAGCCGGGACAGGGAAGAGACCCAGTACTTC. Its translation is CATSRSRDREETQYF.

The chain uses TRBV10-3 and TRBJ2-7; tentatively, D is TRBD2 (6 bases). V was cut by 10 bases and J by 0 bases, with 16 bases left in between. Germline values: CDR1 ENHRY, CDR2 SYGVKD. CDR3 length: 14 amino acids. The CDR3 DNA is TGTGCCACCGCGACTGGAGGGGACTCCTACGAGCAGTACTTC. Protein sequence: CATATGGDSYEQYF.

This clone was observed a handful of times. This chain connects TRBV9 to TRBJ1-3, with D perhaps matching TRBD1 (5 bases). V lost 3 bases, J lost 2 bases, and 12 bases lay in between. Germline loops: CDR1 SGDLS, CDR2 YYNGEE. The CDR3 totals 15 residues. In nucleotides, the CDR3 is TGTGCCAGCAGCGCAAAGGGGTCCGCTGGAAACACCATATATTTT. Amino acid sequence: CASSAKGSAGNTIYF.

The genes are TRBV6-5 and TRBJ1-2; 8 nucleotides align to TRBD1. There are 13 residues in the CDR3. The junction had 5 bases not matched to a gene; V was cut back by 5 bases and J by 6 bases. Germline-derived CDR1 and CDR2 are MNHEY and SVGAGI. CDR3 sequence reads: CASSPRGRNGYTF. Written as DNA, the CDR3 is TGTGCCAGCAGTCCCAGGGGGCGGAATGGCTACACCTTC.

This chain joins TRBV18 and TRBJ2-5; D is unclear. This CDR3 is built from 12 residues. V shed 3 bases and J shed 2 bases, with 4 bases lying between them. The germline gives CDR1 KGHSH, CDR2 LQKENI. The CDR3 loop reads CASSPRQETQYF. CDR3 DNA: TGTGCCAGCTCACCGCGACAAGAGACCCAGTACTTC.

The J gene is TRBJ2-7, the V gene TRBV6-6; 9 bases fit TRBD1. With V trimmed by 5 bases and J by 4 bases, 3 bases remained unmatched. The CDR3 is 13 residues long. Germline V gene sequence: CDR1 MNHNY, CDR2 SVGAGI (reference sequence). CDR3 nucleotide sequence: TGTGCCAGCAGTCAACAGGGGGCTTACGAGCAGTACTTC. It specifies CASSQQGAYEQYF.

The sample holds a few counts of this clone. The chain carries TRBV18 and TRBJ2-6; TRBD2 is a possible D gene (6 bases). This CDR3 region has 16 residues. Germline CDR1 is KGHSH and CDR2 is LQKENI. The V gene lost 3 bases and the J gene lost 0 bases, with 9 bases spanning the gap. The CDR3 coding sequence is TGTGCCAGCTCACCTTCGCGGGGCTCTGGGGCCAACGTCCTGACTTTC. Protein sequence: CASSPSRGSGANVLTF.

The chain employs TRBV5-5 and TRBJ1-2; a weak D match, TRBD1 (6 bases). This CDR3 contains 16 residues. V lost 1 base and J lost 8, with 21 bases in between. CDR1 is SGHKS, CDR2 YYEKEE, per germline (reference sequence). The CDR3: CASSLSAGGGQGGYTF. The CDR3 nucleotides read TGTGCCAGCAGCTTGTCAGCCGGTGGGGGCCAGGGGGGCTACACCTTC. The whole variable domain, filled in from reference TRBV5-5 and TRBJ1-2, reads DAGVTQSPTHLIKTRGQQVTLRCSPISGHKSVSWYQQVLGQGPQFIFQYYEKEERGRGNFPDRFSARQFPNYSSELNVNALLLGDSALYLCASSLSAGGGQGGYTFGSGTRLTVV.

This chain links TRBV19 with TRBJ2-3, with 11 bases lining up with TRBD2. J was trimmed by 2 bases and V by 5 bases; bases with no gene match: 6. CDR3 size: 16 residues. Per the germline V gene, CDR1 is LNHDA and CDR2 is SQIVND (reference sequence). The CDR3 region has the DNA TGTGCCAGTAGTGCCGGACTAGCGGGCGCCACAGATACGCAGTATTTT. Protein product: CASSAGLAGATDTQYF.

The gene calls are TRBV5-1 and TRBJ2-5; 14 nucleotides match TRBD2. The germline V gene encodes CDR1 SGHRS and CDR2 YFSETQ. Trimming took 4 bases from V and 1 from J; bases not matched to a gene: 3. The CDR3 covers 16 residues. CDR3 sequence (DNA): TGCGCCAGCAGCGCGGGACTAGCGGGGGTCCAAGAGACCCAGTACTTC. The encoded protein is CASSAGLAGVQETQYF.

This chain links TRBV27 with TRBJ2-7, with 11 bases identical to TRBD2. CDR3 length: 15 amino acids. Looked up from germline, CDR1 is MNHEY and CDR2 is SMNVEV (reference sequence). V gave up 7 bases and J gave up 2 bases; unmatched junction bases: 7. CDR3 protein: CASTQGTSGTYEQYF. The CDR3 nucleotides read TGTGCCAGCACCCAAGGGACTAGCGGAACCTACGAGCAGTACTTC.

The rearrangement joins TRBV15 to TRBJ1-5; TRBD1 agrees at 9 bases. Unmatched junction bases numbered 2, after V lost 0 bases and J lost 5 bases. Germline assignment: CDR1 LNHNV and CDR2 YYDKDF (reference sequence). CDR3 length equals 15 residues. CDR3 DNA: TGTGCCACCAGCAGAGAACAGGGGGCTCATCAGCCCCAGCATTTT. Protein: CATSREQGAHQPQHF. Full variable domain (rest looked up from reference TRBV15 and TRBJ1-5): DAMVIQNPRYQVTQFGKPVTLSCSQTLNHNVMYWYQQKSSQAPKLLFHYYDKDFNNEADTPDNFQSRRPNTSFCFLDIRSPGLGDTAMYLCATSREQGAHQPQHFGDGTRLSIL.

This clone was seen a few times. The chain uses TRBV29-1 and TRBJ1-1, with D perhaps matching TRBD1 (5 bases). The CDR3 runs to 12 residues. Per the germline V gene, CDR1 is SQVTM and CDR2 is ANQGSEA. Between the trimmed V and J ends, which lost 4 bases and 4 bases, there was a span of 10 bases. The CDR3, as DNA: TGCAGCGTTGTATGGGGCACCACTGAAGCTTTCTTT. Protein product: CSVVWGTTEAFF. Complete variable domain (other parts from reference TRBV29-1 and TRBJ1-1): SAVISQKPSRDICQRGTSLTIQCQVDSQVTMMFWYRQQPGQSLTLIATANQGSEATYESGFVIDKFPISRPNLTFSTLTVSNMSPEDSSIYLCSVVWGTTEAFFGQGTRLTVV.